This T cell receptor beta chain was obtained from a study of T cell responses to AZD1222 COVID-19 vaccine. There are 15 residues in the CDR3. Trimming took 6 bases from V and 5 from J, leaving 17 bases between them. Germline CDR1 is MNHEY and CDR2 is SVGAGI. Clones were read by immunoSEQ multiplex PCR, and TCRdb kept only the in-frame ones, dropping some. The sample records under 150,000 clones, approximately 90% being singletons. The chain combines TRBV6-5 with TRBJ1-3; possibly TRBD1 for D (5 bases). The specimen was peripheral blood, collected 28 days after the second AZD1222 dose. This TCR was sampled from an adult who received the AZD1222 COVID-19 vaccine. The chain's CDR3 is CASRTPGQPRNTIYF. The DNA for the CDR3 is TGTGCCAGCAGAACGCCAGGGCAGCCAAGAAACACCATATATTTT.